What follows is one TCR beta chain and its context. Its specificity is not known. Reverse transcription of about 0.45 to 1 ug RNA was carried out with random hexamers. Amplification of TCR beta CDR3 across 54 Vbeta and 13 Jbeta was performed with immunoSEQ multiplex PCR. TCRdb re-analysed the immunoSEQ multiplex PCR reads in MiXCR, keeping a single row per CDR3 protein. The sample includes under 550,000 distinct CDR3 sequences, around 83% of them seen just once. Patients with stable or active relapsing-remitting disease, all of them treatment-naive, made up the multiple sclerosis controls. The authors negatively isolated CD8+ and CD4+ T cells and FACS-enriched TEMRA cells. This specimen comes from a study of CD8 T cells in Susac syndrome. The study's findings and limits: An acknowledgment was made by the study that its TCR sequencing and HLA analysis involved relatively few individuals.

V was pared by 3 bases and J by 2 bases, with 10 bases between. The germline gives CDR1 GTSNPN, CDR2 SVGIG (reference sequence). The CDR3 totals 13 residues. The chain couples TRBV30 to TRBJ2-5, with D uncertain. The TCR comes from a human donor with multiple sclerosis. The specimen sequenced was CD8+ T cells from PBMCs. The CDR3: CAWRKVPQETQYF. The CDR3 bases are TGTGCCTGGAGGAAGGTACCGCAAGAGACCCAGTACTTC. Complete variable domain (other parts from reference TRBV30 and TRBJ2-5): SQTIHQWPATLVQPVGSPLSLECTVEGTSNPNLYWYRQAAGRGLQLLFYSVGIGQISSEVPQNLSASRPQDRQFILSSKKLLLSDSGFYLCAWRKVPQETQYFGPGTRLLVL.